Here is one T cell receptor beta chain with its context. There are many counts of this clonotype. The target of this receptor is not known. Per-nucleotide qualities are absent, and no much larger clonotype sits a single base away. V trim: 5 bases; J trim: 7 bases; unmatched bases: 7. Counted from cysteine to phenylalanine, this CDR3 has 15 amino acids. Solely the CDR3 DNA is kept, with 45 bases framed from the first base. CDR1 and CDR2 are drawn from the germline V gene: SGHTA, FQGNSA. The data stem from a study of T cell repertoires in cytomegalovirus infection (dated by TCRdb to about 2019). In the study overall: The HLA type of each donor mattered for the analysis, because public TCR beta signatures pointed to carriage of CMV infection along with the matching HLA type. On the study overall, not on this receptor specifically: Cumulative frequency of public TCR beta family members discriminated carriers of CMV infection plus the relevant HLA type in this cohort and an independent 352-donor cohort. The ex vivo response was dominated by HLA-C-restricted CMV-specific TCR beta clonotypes, which also provided the single most frequent clonotype in two of eight donors.

The data were produced on an Illumina HiSeq 1500. TCRdb reworked the public reads: Q25 trimming with fastp, MiXCR clone assembly, productive beta chains retained. Identical CDR3 protein sequences are pooled into one entry, listed with their most common genes and DNA. The sample data list more than 500,000 distinct CDR3 sequences, and about 15% of these were observed just once. 20% to 30% of the sample rests with the top ten. The chain employs TRBV7-2 and TRBJ2-1; 11 junctional bases match TRBD1. The material sequenced was CD8+ T cells from PBMCs. This receptor was taken from a human donor in good health (CMV status not recorded). Some clones in this sample may be carry-over from other donors' samples. The bases read TGTGCCAGCAGCCAGGACAGGGGGCTAAAGAATGAGCAGTTCTTC. The encoded protein is CASSQDRGLKNEQFF.